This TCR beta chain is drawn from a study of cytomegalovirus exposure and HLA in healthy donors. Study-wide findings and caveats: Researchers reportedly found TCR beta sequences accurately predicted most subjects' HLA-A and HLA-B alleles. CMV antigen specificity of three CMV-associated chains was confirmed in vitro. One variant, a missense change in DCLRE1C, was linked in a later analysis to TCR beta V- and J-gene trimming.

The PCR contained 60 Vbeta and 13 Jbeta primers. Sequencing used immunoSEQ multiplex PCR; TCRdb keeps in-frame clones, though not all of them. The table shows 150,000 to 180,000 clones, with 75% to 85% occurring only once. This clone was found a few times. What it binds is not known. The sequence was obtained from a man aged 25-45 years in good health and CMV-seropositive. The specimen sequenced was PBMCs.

CDR3 DNA: TGTGCCAGCAGTGACTTGGGACTAGCGGTCGCCTACGAGCAGTACTTC. This gives the protein CASSDLGLAVAYEQYF. This sequence joins TRBV6-1 and TRBJ2-7, with TRBD2 matching over 11 bases. The germline V gene has CDR1 MNHNS and CDR2 SASEGT. The trim removed 3 bases at V and 2 bases at J, leaving 6 bases unmatched. The CDR3 spans 16 residues.